This entry features one T cell receptor beta chain sequence. Its antigen is still unknown. Stated treatment: oral pan-JAK inhibitor, 5-10 mg twice daily. In alopecia areata patients, both lesional scalp punch biopsies and peripheral blood were collected. Reverse transcribed after extraction, RNA yielded cDNA as the sequencing template. Produced via immunoSEQ multiplex PCR; TCRdb's table is partial and in-frame only. The sample holds 200,000 to 250,000 clones, around three fifths seen once. Unmatched junction bases numbered 10, after V lost 3 bases and J lost 7 bases. CDR3 length equals 15 residues. CDR1 is LNHNV, CDR2 YYDKDF, per germline (reference sequence). This specimen belongs to a study of CD8+ T cells in alopecia areata. Study-level points and caveats: In scalp and blood during tofacitinib, many expanded lesional clones persisted.

The clonotype originates from a human donor with alopecia areata. Source: CD4+ T cells sorted from blood, taken at week 4, from a patient treated with tofacitinib. The chain links TRBV15 to TRBJ2-7; 9 positions match TRBD1. CDR3 in DNA: TGTGCCACCAGCAGCCCGGGACAGGGCTCACGGGAGCAGTACTTC. Translated, it gives CATSSPGQGSREQYF.